The 19 T cell receptor beta chains below come from one sample, sequenced in a study of shared clonotypes between healthy human individuals. CD45RO negativity and positive selection for CCR7 defined naive CD8 cells, a population that excluded terminally differentiated effector memory CD45RA+ cells. Clones were read by immunoSEQ multiplex PCR, and TCRdb kept only the in-frame ones, dropping some. Seen here are around 550,000 clones, around 95% observed once, and the top ten hold about 0.11%. Sequenced sample: naive CD8+ T cells sorted from blood. These receptors were obtained from a woman under 40 in good health.

The rearrangement links TRBV5-6 to TRBJ2-1, with D possibly being TRBD1 or TRBD2 (6 bases each). V was trimmed by 2 bases and J by 8 bases, leaving 14 bases between them. The germline gives CDR1 SGHDT, CDR2 YYEEEE. The CDR3 extends over 14 amino acids. The CDR3 DNA is TGTGCCAGCAGCTTTAGGAGGGGGGTCGATGAGCAGTTCTTC. Its protein is CASSFRRGVDEQFF. Complete variable domain (other parts from reference TRBV5-6 and TRBJ2-1): DAGVTQSPTHLIKTRGQQVTLRCSPKSGHDTVSWYQQALGQGPQFIFQYYEEEERQRGNFPDRFSGHQFPNYSSELNVNALLLGDSALYLCASSFRRGVDEQFFGPGTRLTVL.

The chain links TRBV2 to TRBJ2-5, with 8 positions matching TRBD2. The CDR3 is 14 residues long. The germline V gene encodes CDR1 SNHLY and CDR2 FYNNEI. V shed 5 bases, J shed 5 bases, and the junction held 7 bases outside the gene matches. DNA of the CDR3: TGTGCCAGCAGTTCAAGCGGGAGTCGGGAGACCCAGTACTTC. Its translation is CASSSSGSRETQYF.

This clone was counted a single time. The same CDR3 is also encoded by other DNA sequences in this sample. The chain links TRBV7-9 to TRBJ1-5; the match to TRBD1 covers 9 bases. Trimming took 5 bases from V and 5 from J; bases not matched to a gene: 4. The length of the CDR3 is 14 residues. Germline-derived CDR1 and CDR2 are SEHNR and FQNEAQ (reference sequence). In DNA, the CDR3 is TGTGCCAGCAGCATCGGACAGGGGCATCAGCCCCAGCATTTT. Protein product: CASSIGQGHQPQHF.

The chain recombines TRBV6-5 with TRBJ2-3; D is undetermined. This CDR3 region has 14 residues. The V end was cut by 10 bases, the J end by 0 bases, with 14 bases between. Looked up from germline, CDR1 is MNHEY and CDR2 is SVGAGI. CDR3 bases: TGTGCCAACAACCGAAGAGAAAGCACAGATACGCAGTATTTT. Translated, it gives CANNRRESTDTQYF.

The genes are TRBV9 and TRBJ2-1, with 8 bases aligning to TRBD1. With 1 base clipped from V and 9 bases from J, the junction kept 3 bases outside the gene matches. CDR1 SGDLS and CDR2 YYNGEE come from the germline V gene. This CDR3 is built from 13 residues. The chain's CDR3 is CASSVQGAGEQFF. The DNA for the CDR3 is TGTGCCAGCAGCGTACAGGGGGCGGGTGAGCAGTTCTTC. Variable domain in full (rest from reference TRBV9 and TRBJ2-1): DSGVTQTPKHLITATGQRVTLRCSPRSGDLSVYWYQQSLDQGLQFLIQYYNGEERAKGNILERFSAQQFPDLHSELNLSSLELGDSALYFCASSVQGAGEQFFGPGTRLTVL.

This chain uses TRBV15 with TRBJ1-5; D uncertain. Germline CDR1 is LNHNV and CDR2 is YYDKDF (reference sequence). The length of the CDR3 is 16 residues. Trimming took 0 bases from V and 0 from J, leaving 9 bases between them. In DNA form, the CDR3 reads TGTGCCACCAGCAGAGATGACGGGAATAGCAATCAGCCCCAGCATTTT. It yields the protein CATSRDDGNSNQPQHF.

The chain combines TRBV27 with TRBJ2-7; 10 bases align to TRBD1. Germline V gene sequence: CDR1 MNHEY, CDR2 SMNVEV (reference sequence). The CDR3 is made up of 14 amino acids. V dropped 6 bases and J dropped 5; count of bases not matched to a gene: 7. CDR3 loop: CASRMTGGRDEQYF. The CDR3 DNA reads as TGTGCCAGCAGGATGACAGGGGGCAGGGACGAGCAGTACTTC.

The chain recombines TRBV5-4 with TRBJ2-7, with TRBD2 identical over 9 bases. CDR1 and CDR2 from the germline V gene are SGHNT and YYREEE (reference sequence). This CDR3 spans 15 amino acids. Unmatched junction bases numbered 8, after V lost 3 bases and J lost 4 bases. The CDR3: CASSSTGLAQYEQYF. The DNA for the CDR3 is TGTGCCAGCAGCTCAACTGGACTAGCGCAGTACGAGCAGTACTTC.

The chain recombines TRBV10-3 with TRBJ2-5; TRBD2 matches 8 bases. V lost 8 bases to trimming and J lost 3 bases; unmatched junction nucleotides: 8. The germline V gene has CDR1 ENHRY and CDR2 SYGVKD. The CDR3 runs to 14 residues. CDR3 loop: CAIWSGGLEETQYF. The CDR3 bases are TGTGCCATCTGGTCGGGAGGGCTGGAAGAGACCCAGTACTTC.

The chain employs TRBV21-1 and TRBJ2-7; no DNA check was done on the table's D call, TRBD1. TRBV21-1 is designated a pseudogene. CDR3 size: 14 residues. The CDR3 DNA reads TGTGCCAGCAGCAAAGACAGGAAGCTCTACGAGCAGTACTTC. Protein sequence: CASSKDRKLYEQYF.

The chain has TRBV2 and TRBJ2-7, with D uncertain. The germline V gene encodes CDR1 SNHLY and CDR2 FYNNEI. V shed 4 bases and J shed 5 bases, with 9 bases lying between them. There are 12 residues in the CDR3. CDR3 DNA: TGTGCCAGCAGTGGGGTCAGGCACGAGCAGTACTTC. Residues: CASSGVRHEQYF.

This clone has just a few counts. Other DNA sequences in this specimen translate into the identical CDR3. The chain has TRBV28 and TRBJ2-7; D ambiguous. V was trimmed by 3 bases and J by 2 bases, leaving 2 bases between them. The germline gives CDR1 MDHEN, CDR2 SYDVKM. This CDR3 spans 11 amino acids. The CDR3 nucleotides are TGTGCCAGCAGTTTTACCTACGAGCAGTACTTC. The encoded protein is CASSFTYEQYF.

V usage is TRBV5-6 and J usage is TRBJ2-7; tentatively, D is TRBD2 (5 bases). In germline, CDR1 is SGHDT, CDR2 YYEEEE. Trimming stripped 4 bases from V and 8 bases from J, with 13 bases between. The CDR3 totals 12 residues. The CDR3 nucleotides read TGTGCCAGCAGCAGAGGACTCTTCCAGCAGTACTTC. Translating it yields CASSRGLFQQYF.

As to this clone: The same CDR3 is also encoded by other DNA sequences in this sample. The chain joins TRBV11-2 to TRBJ2-7; D is possibly TRBD2 (5 bases). The V and J ends lost 1 base and 2 bases respectively, with 6 bases between them. The CDR3 totals 13 residues. Germline V gene data show CDR1 as SGHAT and CDR2 as FQNNGV. The CDR3 sequence is CASSLGEPYEQYF. The CDR3 nucleotides are TGTGCCAGCAGCTTAGGGGAGCCCTACGAGCAGTACTTC.

This chain connects TRBV4-1 to TRBJ2-7, with TRBD2 matching 7 bases. J gave up 2 bases and V 4 bases, and 5 bases lay outside the gene matches. CDR1 and CDR2 (germline): MGHRA, YSYEKL. The CDR3 is made up of 14 amino acids. This chain's CDR3 is CASSPGRTTYEQYF. CDR3 coding DNA: TGCGCCAGCAGCCCCGGGAGGACCACCTACGAGCAGTACTTC.

The chain uses TRBV4-1 and TRBJ2-7; 9 bases are a match to TRBD2. Per germline, CDR1 MGHRA and CDR2 YSYEKL. V shed 6 bases, J shed 6 bases, and the junction held 3 bases outside the gene matches. The length of the CDR3 is 12 residues. The CDR3 coding sequence is TGCGCCAGCAGGGGGACTAGCTCCGAGCAGTACTTC. The encoded protein is CASRGTSSEQYF.

The count of this clone is one. The V and J genes are TRBV6-5 and TRBJ1-5, with TRBD1 as a possible D gene (6 bases). This CDR3 has 15 residues. Per germline, CDR1 MNHEY and CDR2 SVGAGI. V was clipped by 2 bases and J by 2 bases, with 10 bases between them. The CDR3 is CASSYRSGGNQPQHF. The CDR3 nucleotides read TGTGCCAGCAGTTACAGGTCAGGGGGCAATCAGCCCCAGCATTTT.

This sequence joins TRBV27 and TRBJ2-2; 7 nucleotides align to TRBD2. The V gene's germline CDR1 is MNHEY and CDR2 SMNVEV (reference sequence). The CDR3 contains 17 residues. Trimming cost V 6 bases and J 7 bases; bases outside gene matches: 17. In DNA form, the CDR3 reads TGTGCCAGCAGCCCCCCTCGGGGGGAGGCCGGGGGCGGGGAGCTGTTTTTT. Its protein is CASSPPRGEAGGGELFF.

V usage is TRBV4-1 and J usage is TRBJ2-1; possibly TRBD2 for D (6 bases). Germline V CDR1 and CDR2: MGHRA, YSYEKL. V lost 4 bases, J lost 7 bases, and 17 bases lay in between. The CDR3 loop spans 15 amino acids. The CDR3 DNA reads TGCGCCAGCAGCCCCCGACTAGAGGCGCTTAATGAGCAGTTCTTC. The encoded protein is CASSPRLEALNEQFF.